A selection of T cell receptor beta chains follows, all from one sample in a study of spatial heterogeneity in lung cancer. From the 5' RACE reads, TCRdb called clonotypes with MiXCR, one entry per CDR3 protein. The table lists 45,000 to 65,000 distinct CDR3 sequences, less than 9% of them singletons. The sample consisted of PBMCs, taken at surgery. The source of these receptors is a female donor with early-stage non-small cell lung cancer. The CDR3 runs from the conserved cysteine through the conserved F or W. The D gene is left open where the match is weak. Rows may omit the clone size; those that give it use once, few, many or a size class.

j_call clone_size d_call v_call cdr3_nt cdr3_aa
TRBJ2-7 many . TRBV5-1 TGCGCCAGCAGCTTGGAGGCGAGCTCCTACGAGCAGTACTTC CASSLEASSYEQYF
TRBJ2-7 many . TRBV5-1 TGCGCCAGCAGCTTGGAATACGAGCAGTACTTC CASSLEYEQYF
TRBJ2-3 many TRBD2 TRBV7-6 TGTGCCAGCAGCGTGGGACTAGCGGGGACAGATACGCAGTATTTT CASSVGLAGTDTQYF
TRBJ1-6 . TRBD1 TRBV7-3 TGTGCCAGCAGCCCTACAGGGGATTCACCCCTCCACTTT CASSPTGDSPLHF
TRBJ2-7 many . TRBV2 TGTGCCAGCACAACTTATGCAGGGTACGAGCAGTACTTC CASTTYAGYEQYF
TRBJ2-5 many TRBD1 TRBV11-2 TGTGCCAGCAGTACTCTCCGGGGACAGCAAGAGACCCAGTACTTC CASSTLRGQQETQYF
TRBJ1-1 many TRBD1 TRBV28 TGTGCCAGCAGTCCGCCGGGACAGTACACTGAAGCTTTCTTT CASSPPGQYTEAFF
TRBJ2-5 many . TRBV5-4 TGTGCCAGCAGCTTGGACTATTATCAAGAGACCCAGTACTTC CASSLDYYQETQYF
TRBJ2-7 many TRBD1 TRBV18 TGTGCCAGCTCACCCAACTCCAACAGGGGGGACGAGCAGTACTTC CASSPNSNRGDEQYF
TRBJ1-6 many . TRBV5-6 TGTGCCAGCAGCTTGGCGCGTGGGAGGGTATACTCACCCCTCCACTTT CASSLARGRVYSPLHF
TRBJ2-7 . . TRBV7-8 TGTGCCAGCAGCTTAGCTTTAGAGCAGTACTTC CASSLALEQYF
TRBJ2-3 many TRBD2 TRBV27 TGTGCCAGCAGTTTTTCGCGGGGGGGCACAGATACACAGTATTTT CASSFSRGGTDTQYF
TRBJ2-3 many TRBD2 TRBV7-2 TGTGCCAGCAGCCCACGGACGAGCGGGGCAGATACGCAGTATTTT CASSPRTSGADTQYF
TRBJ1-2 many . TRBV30 TGTGCCTGGAACCTAGGCTTCTATGGCTACACCTTC CAWNLGFYGYTF
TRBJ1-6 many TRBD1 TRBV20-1 TGCAGTGCTAGGGCCGGGACAGGAGGTTCACCCCTCCACTTT CSARAGTGGSPLHF
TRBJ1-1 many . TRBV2 TGTGCCAGCAGAACGGGATTCAACACTGAAGCTTTCTTT CASRTGFNTEAFF
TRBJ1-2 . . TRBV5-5 TGTGCCAGCACGTTGGGCTATGGCTACACCTTC CASTLGYGYTF
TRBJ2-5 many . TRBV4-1 TGCGCCAGCAGCCAGGGAAGGACACCGTCCCACGAGACCCAGTACTTC CASSQGRTPSHETQYF
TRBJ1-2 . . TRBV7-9 TGTGCCAGCAGCTTACAGGGCCGCTATGGCTACACCTTC CASSLQGRYGYTF
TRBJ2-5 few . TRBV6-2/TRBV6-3 TGTGCCAGCAATTACCGTCTGCTTGAGACCCAGTACTTC CASNYRLLETQYF
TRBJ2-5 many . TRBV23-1 TGCGCCAGCCCCAGCGGGCAGGGGGAACAAGAGACCCAGTACTTC CASPSGQGEQETQYF
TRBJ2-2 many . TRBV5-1 TGCGCCAGCAGACCGGGACAAGCGAACACCGGGGAGCTGTTTTTT CASRPGQANTGELFF
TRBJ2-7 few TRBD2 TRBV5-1 TGCGCCAGCAGCCGTAGCGGGGGGGCCTACGAGCAGTACTTC CASSRSGGAYEQYF
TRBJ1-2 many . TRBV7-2 TGTGCCAGCAGCCCGATCGTAGCTAACTATGGCTACACCTTC CASSPIVANYGYTF
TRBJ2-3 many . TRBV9 TGTGCCAGCAGCATGTTTAAAGGAATACCGCAGTATTTT CASSMFKGIPQYF
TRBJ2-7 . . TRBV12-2 TGTGCAAGTCGCTCTGGGGAACTTTACGACGAGCAGTACTTC CASRSGELYDEQYF
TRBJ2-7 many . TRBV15 TGTGCCACCAGCAGAGGTGGGTCGGACGAGCAGTACTTC CATSRGGSDEQYF
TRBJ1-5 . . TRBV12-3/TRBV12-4 TGTGCCAGCACCTCGGAGGGCAATCAGCCCCAGCATTTT CASTSEGNQPQHF
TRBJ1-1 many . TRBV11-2 TGTGCCAGCAGCCCGGGGCCGCTACCGAACACTGAAGCTTTCTTT CASSPGPLPNTEAFF
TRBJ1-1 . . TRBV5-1 TGCGCCAGCAGCTTGAGGCAGGGCGGCACTGAAGCTTTCTTT CASSLRQGGTEAFF